These 21 T cell receptor beta chains were sequenced from one sample in a study of blood T cell repertoires in COVID-19. Sequenced by immunoSEQ multiplex PCR; TCRdb stores in-frame clones only, minus some. There are about 24,000 clones in the sample; approximately 89% occur only once, and 15% to 20% lies in the top ten. The sequenced sample was peripheral blood. These receptors were collected from a human donor in a cohort sampled during active COVID-19.

V gene TRBV6-1 combines with J gene TRBJ1-2; D might be TRBD1 (6 bases). The germline CDR1 and CDR2 sequences are MNHNS and SASEGT. The CDR3 totals 16 residues. The V end was cut by 1 base, the J end by 1 base, with 13 bases between. The CDR3 is CASSEDFLGGNYGYTF. For the CDR3, the DNA is TGTGCCAGCAGTGAAGACTTCTTAGGGGGTAACTATGGCTACACCTTC.

The rearrangement uses TRBV7-9 and TRBJ1-2; no definite D call. V lost 3 bases, J lost 6 bases, and 14 bases lay in between. CDR3 size: 14 residues. Germline V CDR1 and CDR2: SEHNR, FQNEAQ (reference sequence). CDR3 sequence (DNA): TGTGCCAGCAGCTTTGTCGGTTTGGGCGATGGCTACACCTTC. Protein sequence: CASSFVGLGDGYTF.

The chain couples TRBV9 to TRBJ1-2, with D unclear. CDR1 is SGDLS, CDR2 YYNGEE, per germline. The CDR3 is made up of 15 amino acids. The V end lost 3 bases, the J end lost 3 bases, and 15 bases lay between the germline ends. The CDR3 nucleotides are TGTGCCAGCAGCGCCGCGGAGTTAAACTACTATGGCTACACCTTC. It specifies CASSAAELNYYGYTF.

The J gene is TRBJ1-2, the V gene TRBV6-5; 9 bases agree with TRBD1. Germline V gene data show CDR1 as MNHEY and CDR2 as SVGAGI. V gave up 10 bases and J gave up 4 bases; unmatched junction bases: 4. The CDR3 covers 12 residues. CDR3 region: CAIEGQGYGYTF. Here the CDR3 DNA reads TGTGCCATCGAGGGACAGGGCTATGGCTACACCTTC.

The chain joins TRBV6-6 to TRBJ1-2, with D possibly being TRBD1 (6 bases). Germline lookup yields CDR1 MNHNY and CDR2 SVGAGI (reference sequence). The V end was cut by 0 bases, the J end by 1 base, with 12 bases between. The CDR3 extends over 16 amino acids. DNA of the CDR3: TGTGCCAGCAGTTACTCGACGACAGGTCTTAACTATGGCTACACCTTC. Translation gives CASSYSTTGLNYGYTF.

The chain is built from TRBV5-4 and TRBJ1-1, with D uncertain. This CDR3 contains 13 residues. Germline-derived CDR1 and CDR2 are SGHNT and YYREEE (reference sequence). Trimming shortened V by 3 bases and J by 1 base, and 7 bases separated the two germline ends. For the CDR3, the DNA is TGTGCCAGCAGCTCCGGGGAGAACACTGAAGCTTTCTTT. Residues: CASSSGENTEAFF. Full variable domain (outside the CDR3, taken from reference TRBV5-4 and TRBJ1-1): ETGVTQSPTHLIKTRGQQVTLRCSSQSGHNTVSWYQQALGQGPQFIFQYYREEENGRGNFPPRFSGLQFPNYSSELNVNALELDDSALYLCASSSGENTEAFFGQGTRLTVV.

The rearrangement uses TRBV28 and TRBJ2-1; 7 bases align to TRBD2. CDR1 is MDHEN, CDR2 SYDVKM, per germline. The junction had 18 bases not matched to a gene; V was cut back by 4 bases and J by 12 bases. The CDR3 consists of 16 residues. CDR3 in DNA: TGTGCCAGCAGTTCAGGTTTGGCGGGAGAGGGCAAACTGCAGTTCTTC. Encoded protein: CASSSGLAGEGKLQFF.

The chain is built from TRBV5-6 and TRBJ1-1; TRBD1 matches at 7 bases. This CDR3 has 14 amino acids. V lost 6 bases, J lost 2 bases, and 7 bases stayed unmatched. CDR1 is SGHDT and CDR2 is YYEEEE in the germline V gene. The CDR3 nucleotides are TGTGCCAGCAACATAGGGGGCGATAACACTGAAGCTTTCTTT. Its protein is CASNIGGDNTEAFF.

This clone was counted only a few times. The genes are TRBV5-1 and TRBJ1-5; 7 bases line up with TRBD1. Per germline, CDR1 SGHRS and CDR2 YFSETQ. The ends lost 0 bases at V and 0 bases at J; junction bases unmatched: 12. This CDR3 has 19 residues. Written as DNA, the CDR3 is TGCGCCAGCAGCTTGGACCGGCAGGGGGAAAGCAATAGCAATCAGCCCCAGCATTTT. Translation: CASSLDRQGESNSNQPQHF.

The chain carries TRBV2 and TRBJ1-5; TRBD1 is a possible D gene (5 bases). With 8 bases removed from V and 0 bases from J, the gap between germline ends came to 8 bases. Germline CDR1 reads SNHLY; CDR2 reads FYNNEI. The CDR3 covers 13 residues. For the CDR3, the DNA is TGTGCCAGCGGGGGGGGTAGCAATCAGCCCCAGCATTTT. Translated: CASGGGSNQPQHF.

This clone showed up just once. V and J are TRBV3-1 (or the pseudogene TRBV3-2) and TRBJ1-1; D ambiguous. Germline V lookup: CDR1 LGHDT, CDR2 YNNKEL (reference sequence). The V end was cut by 1 base, the J end by 14 bases, with 20 bases between. The CDR3 has 14 residues. The CDR3 reads CASSQGGSLPAGFF. The CDR3 region has the DNA TGTGCCAGCAGCCAAGGAGGGAGCCTCCCGGCGGGATTCTTT.

The CDR3: CASSSGGLAGHSSYEQYF. The CDR3 DNA sequence: TGTGCCAGCAGCTCGGGGGGGCTAGCGGGCCATAGCTCCTACGAGCAGTACTTC. V and J are TRBV5-4 and TRBJ2-7, with TRBD2 matching 8 bases. The CDR3 is made up of 18 amino acids. The germline CDR1 and CDR2 sequences are SGHNT and YYREEE (reference sequence). The V and J ends lost 3 bases and 0 bases, in that order; junction bases with no gene match: 14.

This clone came up once. The chain links TRBV19 to TRBJ1-4, with TRBD1 matching 7 bases. Germline values: CDR1 LNHDA, CDR2 SQIVND (reference sequence). The CDR3 sequence is 15 residues long. Trimming took 6 bases from V and 2 from J; bases not matched to a gene: 6. The CDR3 loop is CASSRRGGTNEKLFF. The CDR3 DNA reads TGTGCCAGTAGCCGAAGAGGGGGCACTAATGAAAAACTGTTTTTT.

This chain links TRBV5-1 with TRBJ2-5, with unresolved D. Germline CDR1 and CDR2: SGHRS and YFSETQ. CDR3 size: 12 residues. V dropped 0 bases and J dropped 4 bases, with 4 bases sitting between them. The CDR3 nucleotides read TGCGCCAGCAGCTTGGACGGAGAGACCCAGTACTTC. Residues: CASSLDGETQYF.

The chain employs TRBV19 and TRBJ2-3; TRBD2 agrees at 13 bases. The CDR3 is 19 residues long. CDR1 is LNHDA and CDR2 is SQIVND in the germline V gene (reference sequence). The V segment lost 4 bases and the J segment 2 bases; nucleotides outside the gene matches: 12. As DNA, the CDR3 is TGTGCCAGTAGTACTGGGGGACTAGCGGGATTGGGCTTCACAGATACGCAGTATTTT. Protein product: CASSTGGLAGLGFTDTQYF. Full variable domain (outside the CDR3, taken from reference TRBV19 and TRBJ2-3): DGGITQSPKYLFRKEGQNVTLSCEQNLNHDAMYWYRQDPGQGLRLIYYSQIVNDFQKGDIAEGYSVSREKKESFPLTVTSAQKNPTAFYLCASSTGGLAGLGFTDTQYFGPGTRLTVL.

The rearrangement joins TRBV2 to TRBJ2-1, with 10 bases that match TRBD2. The CDR3 covers 14 residues. CDR1 is SNHLY, CDR2 FYNNEI, per germline. V dropped 8 bases and J dropped 8; count of bases not matched to a gene: 9. The CDR3 DNA is TGTGCCAGCTTAGCGGGGGGCGGGGTAGATGAGCAGTTCTTC. Translating it yields CASLAGGGVDEQFF.

This chain joins TRBV3-1 (or the pseudogene TRBV3-2) and TRBJ2-1, with TRBD2 as a possible D gene (5 bases). The CDR3 spans 13 residues. V was pared by 4 bases and J by 7 bases, with 11 bases between. Germline V gene lookup returns CDR1 LGHDT and CDR2 YNNKEL (reference sequence). The CDR3 DNA reads as TGTGCCAGCAGCCTAGCCGAGCGGAATGAGCAGTTCTTC. Amino acid sequence: CASSLAERNEQFF.

J is TRBJ2-7 and V is TRBV7-8; the D is unclear. Germline V CDR1 and CDR2: SGHVS, FQNEAQ. There are 14 residues in the CDR3. V was clipped by 1 base and J by 5 bases, with 12 bases between them. The CDR3 coding sequence is TGTGCCAGCAGCTTAGGGGCGTTGGTGCACGAGCAGTACTTC. Translating gives CASSLGALVHEQYF.

DNA for the CDR3: TGTGCCAGCAGTTACGGGACAGGGGGTGGTTCACCCCTCCACTTT. It yields the protein CASSYGTGGGSPLHF. This chain uses TRBV6-5 with TRBJ1-6; 11 bases agree with TRBD1. The CDR3 has 15 residues. V was clipped by 2 bases and J by 9 bases; unmatched bases: 3. Germline-derived CDR1 and CDR2 are MNHEY and SVGAGI.

This chain joins TRBV12-3 or TRBV12-4 and TRBJ1-1; D gene uncertain. V was shortened by 6 bases and J by 4 bases, with 9 bases between the two germline ends. This CDR3 contains 12 residues. Here the CDR3 reads CASRRGTTEAFF. In DNA, the CDR3 is TGTGCCAGCAGGCGAGGAACCACTGAAGCTTTCTTT.

The chain couples TRBV2 to TRBJ1-2, with 7 bases fitting TRBD1. Germline CDR1 reads SNHLY; CDR2 reads FYNNEI. Trimming cost V 2 bases and J 8 bases; bases outside gene matches: 2. CDR3 length: 12 residues. The CDR3 loop is CASSETGDGYTF. CDR3 sequence (DNA): TGTGCCAGCAGTGAAACAGGGGACGGCTACACCTTC.